Listed below are T cell receptor beta chains from one sample, sequenced in a study of CD8+CD57+ T cells in acquired aplastic anemia. MiXCR, applied by TCRdb to the reads, yields one record per CDR3 protein. The sample yields 200,000 or so distinct CDR3 sequences, 65% seen once. The source material was sorted CD4+, CD8+, or CD8+CD57+ T cells (not recorded which) from PBMCs. Receptors originate from a human donor with aplastic anemia. The CDR3 runs from the conserved cysteine through the conserved F or W. A D gene is named only where the DNA matches it firmly. Some rows mark clone size as missing; the rest say once, few, many or name a class of expanded clone.

D gene: -; clone size: -; J gene: TRBJ2-7; V gene: TRBV10-2; CDR3 DNA: TGCGCCAGCAGGTCCGGGACCAACTCCTACGAGCAGTACTTC; CDR3 protein: CASRSGTNSYEQYF
D gene: -; clone size: -; J gene: TRBJ2-7; V gene: TRBV15; CDR3 DNA: TGTGCCACCAGCAGAGATAGGCGTGGGCCTCCTTCCACCTACGAGCAGTACTTC; CDR3 protein: CATSRDRRGPPSTYEQYF
D gene: -; clone size: -; J gene: TRBJ2-3; V gene: TRBV24-1; CDR3 DNA: TGTGCCACCAGTGATTCTTTGGGGGGGCCGATAGATACGCAGTATTTT; CDR3 protein: CATSDSLGGPIDTQYF
D gene: -; clone size: -; J gene: TRBJ2-3; V gene: TRBV6-5; CDR3 DNA: TGTGCCAGCAGTTACCCGGGACAAGGCAATGAGCAGTATTTT; CDR3 protein: CASSYPGQGNEQYF
D gene: -; clone size: -; J gene: TRBJ1-1; V gene: TRBV28; CDR3 DNA: TGTGCCAGCAGTTGGGGGGAAACCTTCTTT; CDR3 protein: CASSWGETFF
D gene: TRBD2; clone size: few; J gene: TRBJ2-5; V gene: TRBV10-3; CDR3 DNA: TGTGCCATCAGTGGGGGGACCGGGACTAGCGGGGGAGAGACCCAGTACTTC; CDR3 protein: CAISGGTGTSGGETQYF
D gene: -; clone size: -; J gene: TRBJ2-7; V gene: TRBV7-2; CDR3 DNA: TGTGCCAGCAGCTTAAACAGCCACTACGAGCAGTACTTC; CDR3 protein: CASSLNSHYEQYF
D gene: -; clone size: -; J gene: TRBJ2-5; V gene: TRBV24-1; CDR3 DNA: TGTGCCACCAGTGGCGACGGGTGGACGGACCAAGAGACCCAGTACTTC; CDR3 protein: CATSGDGWTDQETQYF
D gene: -; clone size: -; J gene: TRBJ1-1; V gene: TRBV7-3; CDR3 DNA: TGTGCCAGCAGCTTAACGGGGGAAACTGAAGCTTTCTTT; CDR3 protein: CASSLTGETEAFF
D gene: TRBD2; clone size: -; J gene: TRBJ2-1; V gene: TRBV20-1; CDR3 DNA: TGCAGTGCTAGAGATGGACTAGCGGACTACAATGAGCAGTTCTTC; CDR3 protein: CSARDGLADYNEQFF
D gene: -; clone size: -; J gene: TRBJ2-2; V gene: TRBV2; CDR3 DNA: TGTGCCAGCAGTAATGATGGGACCGGGGAGCTGTTTTTT; CDR3 protein: CASSNDGTGELFF
D gene: -; clone size: few; J gene: TRBJ2-7; V gene: TRBV2; CDR3 DNA: TGTGCCAGCAGTGAGGGAAGGCACTACGAGCAGTACTTC; CDR3 protein: CASSEGRHYEQYF
D gene: -; clone size: -; J gene: TRBJ1-5; V gene: TRBV10-2; CDR3 DNA: TGCGCCAGCAGTGAGGAACAATATAGCAATCAGCCCCAGCATTTT; CDR3 protein: CASSEEQYSNQPQHF
D gene: -; clone size: -; J gene: TRBJ1-6; V gene: TRBV20-1; CDR3 DNA: TGCAGTGCTAGCCCTCCTAGGGTTATTTCACCCCTCCACTTT; CDR3 protein: CSASPPRVISPLHF
D gene: TRBD1; clone size: once; J gene: TRBJ1-1; V gene: TRBV5-1; CDR3 DNA: TGCGCCAGCAGCTCCGGGACAGTTAAGAACACTGAAGCTTTCTTT; CDR3 protein: CASSSGTVKNTEAFF
D gene: -; clone size: -; J gene: TRBJ2-7; V gene: TRBV20-1; CDR3 DNA: TGCAGTGCCGCACTAATGGGGGAGCAGTACTTC; CDR3 protein: CSAALMGEQYF
D gene: -; clone size: -; J gene: TRBJ1-2; V gene: TRBV12-3/TRBV12-4; CDR3 DNA: TGTGCCAGCAGTGCGGGTAGTTTTGGCTACACCTTC; CDR3 protein: CASSAGSFGYTF
D gene: -; clone size: few; J gene: TRBJ1-1; V gene: TRBV19; CDR3 DNA: TGTGCCAGTAGCCGCGACGGGAACACTGAAGCTTTCTTT; CDR3 protein: CASSRDGNTEAFF